One TCR beta chain is described in this entry. Its target is not known. This specimen belongs to a study of cytotoxic CD8 clonotypes in ibrutinib-treated CLL. Study context: Complete response was seen in 2 patients and partial in around 24; around twelve progressed and about 14 stayed remitted after a median approximately 70 months. The study, taken as a whole, reports: The study found clonality rose at ibrutinib response, then fell toward baseline at progression. Once treatment began, public clonotypes, which were uncommon, contracted or stayed stable.

This CDR3 region has 17 residues. The germline gives CDR1 SGHNT, CDR2 YYREEE (reference sequence). V lost 0 bases and J lost 7; bases outside the gene matches: 12. The data were produced by immunoSEQ multiplex PCR, yet TCRdb's version contains in-frame clones alone and is incomplete. The table has tens of thousands of clones, roughly 45% seen once. Frozen-stored PBMCs produced approximately 2 micrograms of genomic DNA for TCR beta libraries. The source is a human donor with chronic lymphocytic leukemia. The chain recombines TRBV5-4 with TRBJ2-1, with 8 bases identical to TRBD2. Sequenced material: PBMCs, taken before ibrutinib treatment. The CDR3 loop is CASSLAAGGAFTNEQFF. The CDR3 nucleotides read TGTGCCAGCAGCTTGGCCGCCGGGGGGGCCTTTACGAATGAGCAGTTCTTC.